The rows below give T cell receptor beta chains drawn from one sample of a study of cytomegalovirus exposure and HLA in healthy donors. Some clones are missing from TCRdb's copy, which holds only in-frame ones; the method was immunoSEQ multiplex PCR. The sample lists about 160,000 clones, roughly 70% occurring once. The sequenced material came from PBMCs. The origin of the receptors is a woman aged 45-65 years in good health and CMV-seropositive. Both conserved end residues are part of each CDR3. The D gene is left open where the match is weak. Rows may omit the clone size; those that give it use once, few, many or a size class.

abundance,v_gene,j_gene,d_gene,CDR3nt,CDR3aa
once,TRBV18,TRBJ2-7,TRBD1,TGTGCCAGCTCACCACCACAGGGGATCGGCGAGCAGTACTTC,CASSPPQGIGEQYF
few,TRBV6-1,TRBJ1-5,.,TGTGCCAGCAGTGTGGAGGGCAATCAGCCCCAGCATTTT,CASSVEGNQPQHF
few,TRBV5-4,TRBJ1-1,.,TGTGCCAGCAGCTTGGTAACAGGTGAAGCTTTCTTT,CASSLVTGEAFF
.,TRBV4-1,TRBJ2-3,.,TGCGCCAGCAGCCAAGAAGAGGGCGGAAGCACAGATACGCAGTATTTT,CASSQEEGGSTDTQYF
.,TRBV30,TRBJ2-7,TRBD1,TGTGCCGGGGGACAGGGTCCCAGCGAGCAGTACTTC,CAGGQGPSEQYF
.,TRBV6-6,TRBJ1-1,TRBD1,TGTGCCACAGGGGGCTCAGCGAACACTGAAGCTTTCTTT,CATGGSANTEAFF
.,TRBV6-5,TRBJ2-1,TRBD2,TGTGCCAGCTGTACGGGGGGGGGAGGTGAGCAGTTCTTC,CASCTGGGGEQFF
.,TRBV19,TRBJ1-2,TRBD1,TGTGCCAGTAGTATCCGGACAGGGGGCATCTATGGCTACACCTTC,CASSIRTGGIYGYTF
.,TRBV6-1,TRBJ2-1,.,TGTGCCAGCAGTGAAAGAGGAGATCCCTACAATGAGCAGTTCTTC,CASSERGDPYNEQFF
.,TRBV5-1,TRBJ1-3,.,TGCGCCAGCAGCTTGGCCGGGGGGGTTTCGACCTCTGGAAACACCATATATTTT,CASSLAGGVSTSGNTIYF
.,TRBV20-1,TRBJ1-1,.,TGCAGTGCTAGCCAGGGAGGGGTCGCTTTCTTT,CSASQGGVAFF
.,TRBV5-8,TRBJ1-4,.,TGTGCCAGCAGCTCATGGACAGAAACTAATGAAAAACTGTTTTTT,CASSSWTETNEKLFF
once,TRBV5-4,TRBJ2-7,TRBD1,TGTGCCAGCAGCTTGGGAGGGGGCGTCGAGCAGTACTTC,CASSLGGGVEQYF
.,TRBV5-5,TRBJ1-4,.,TGTGCCAGCAGCATCGCTCCCGGGGCTAATGAAAAACTGTTTTTT,CASSIAPGANEKLFF
.,TRBV27,TRBJ1-4,TRBD1,TGTGCCAGCAGTTTAAGACAGGGTAGTGAAAAACTGTTTTTT,CASSLRQGSEKLFF
.,TRBV19,TRBJ1-3,.,TGTGCCAGTAGTCTCCAGGCCCCGGCGGGCCCTGGAAACACCATATATTTT,CASSLQAPAGPGNTIYF
.,TRBV25-1,TRBJ1-4,TRBD1,TGTGCCAGCGGAAGACAGGGGAAGGGTGAAAAACTGTTTTTT,CASGRQGKGEKLFF
few,TRBV4-1,TRBJ1-5,.,TGCGCCAGCAGCCAAGAGGAGACAGTTGGCCAGCCCCAGCATTTT,CASSQEETVGQPQHF
.,TRBV5-4,TRBJ2-1,TRBD2,TGTGCCAGCAGCTTCAAGCGGGGCCTGGCTAATGAGCAGTTCTTC,CASSFKRGLANEQFF
.,TRBV5-4,TRBJ2-1,TRBD2,TGTGCCAGCAGCCAACTAGCGGGGGGCGGTTACAATGAGCAGTTCTTC,CASSQLAGGGYNEQFF
.,TRBV6-6,TRBJ1-2,.,TGTGCCAGCAGCTCCGTGGGCAGGATCCACTATGGCTACACCTTC,CASSSVGRIHYGYTF
few,TRBV2,TRBJ2-1,TRBD2,TGTGCCAGCAAAGGGACTAGCGCATACAATGAGCAGTTCTTC,CASKGTSAYNEQFF
.,TRBV6-1,TRBJ2-7,.,TGTGCCAGCAGTGAAGTTTTATTCTACGAGCAGTACTTC,CASSEVLFYEQYF
once,TRBV6-4,TRBJ2-1,TRBD2,TGTGCCAGCAGTGACCGGGGGGTTGTCGATGAGCAGTTCTTC,CASSDRGVVDEQFF
.,TRBV7-9,TRBJ1-2,TRBD1,TGTGCCAGCAGCTTCTCCGGGACAGGGAGCGGCTACACCTTC,CASSFSGTGSGYTF
few,TRBV6-5,TRBJ1-5,.,TGTGCCAGCAGTCTCAGGGGCCGTCAGCCCCAGCATTTT,CASSLRGRQPQHF
few,TRBV2,TRBJ1-3,.,TGTGCCAGCATCGAACGATGGGCGTCTGGAAACACCATATATTTT,CASIERWASGNTIYF
few,TRBV7-9,TRBJ2-7,.,TGTGCCAGCAGCCTCCCCGGCTACGAGCAGTACTTC,CASSLPGYEQYF
few,TRBV6-1,TRBJ1-1,.,TGTGCCAGCAGCCTCCTTAGAGGTATCGACACTGAAGCTTTCTTT,CASSLLRGIDTEAFF
.,TRBV5-4,TRBJ2-7,TRBD1,TGTGCCAGCAGCTTAGGACAGGGGGCCTACGAGCAGTACTTC,CASSLGQGAYEQYF
.,TRBV7-9,TRBJ2-7,TRBD2,TGTGCCAGCAGCTTATCCGGGGGGGTCTACGAGCAGTACTTC,CASSLSGGVYEQYF
.,TRBV6-1,TRBJ2-3,.,TGTGCCAGCAGTGAGCAGGGACATTCGGCAGATACGCAGTATTTT,CASSEQGHSADTQYF
.,TRBV6-5,TRBJ1-1,.,TGTGCCAGCAGCCCCTCCCCAAGGGGCACTGAAGCTTTCTTT,CASSPSPRGTEAFF
.,TRBV5-1,TRBJ2-3,.,TGCGCCAGCGGGAATTATGGGGGCCTCACAGATACGCAGTATTTT,CASGNYGGLTDTQYF
once,TRBV5-1,TRBJ2-2,TRBD2,TGCGCCAGCAGCTTGCAGCGGGGGGGTGTACGGGAGCTGTTTTTT,CASSLQRGGVRELFF
.,TRBV6-5,TRBJ2-3,.,TGTGCCAGCGCGGGGCAGTCAGATACGCAGTATTTT,CASAGQSDTQYF
.,TRBV5-4,TRBJ2-5,.,TGTGCCAGCAGCTCAGAAAGGCGGGAGACCCAGTACTTC,CASSSERRETQYF
.,TRBV5-4,TRBJ2-5,TRBD2,TGTGCCAGCAGAACTACTAGCGGGGAGACCCAGTACTTC,CASRTTSGETQYF
.,TRBV5-5,TRBJ1-1,.,TGTGCCAGCAGCTTGGATGGAGGGTTCGACACTGAAGCTTTCTTT,CASSLDGGFDTEAFF
.,TRBV6-6,TRBJ1-1,TRBD1,TGTGCCAGCAGTTGGACAGGGCCTGGCACTGAAGCTTTCTTT,CASSWTGPGTEAFF
.,TRBV29-1,TRBJ2-1,.,TGCAGCGGGGGAGCCGACAATGAGCAGTTCTTC,CSGGADNEQFF
.,TRBV4-1,TRBJ2-2,TRBD1,TGCGCCAGCAGCCCGACAGGGTGGAGCGGGGAGCTGTTTTTT,CASSPTGWSGELFF
.,TRBV5-1,TRBJ1-2,.,TGCGCCAGCAGCACAAACAGGGATGGCTACACCTTC,CASSTNRDGYTF
.,TRBV7-2,TRBJ2-7,TRBD2,TGTGCCAGCAGCCCAGCGGGGGGCTCCTACGAGCAGTACTTC,CASSPAGGSYEQYF
.,TRBV4-1,TRBJ1-1,.,TGCGCCAGCAGCCCCAGGGTGTACACTGAAGCTTTCTTT,CASSPRVYTEAFF
few,TRBV10-2,TRBJ1-2,.,TGCGCCAGCAGTGAGTCAGGGGCAGAGTATGGCTACACCTTC,CASSESGAEYGYTF